The TCR beta chain under discussion was sequenced for a study of cytomegalovirus exposure and HLA in healthy donors. Data came from immunoSEQ multiplex PCR; TCRdb stores just in-frame clones and leaves some out. The repertoire has 280,000 or so clones, 88% of them found once; the top ten carry approximately 0.94%. The donors were members of the roughly 130-subject validation cohort (separate from the roughly 670-subject first cohort). V was pared by 2 bases and J by 7 bases, with 5 bases between. Germline V gene lookup returns CDR1 MDHEN and CDR2 SYDVKM. The CDR3 runs to 11 residues. General study results and limits: Confirmation was obtained in vitro that a few CMV-associated chains are specific for CMV antigens. It was reported that the classifier diagnosed cytomegalovirus status with high specificity and sensitivity in both the original and validation cohorts. Cytomegalovirus association was assigned to over 150 TCR beta chains.

Concerning this clone: As yet, its antigen is unknown.

The sequence was obtained from a woman aged 18-29 years in good health and CMV-seronegative. The rearrangement links TRBV28 to TRBJ1-1; D is undetermined. The sequencing sample was made of PBMCs. CDR3 sequence (DNA): TGTGCCAGCAGTTTAGAGGGTGAAGCTTTCTTT. This translates into CASSLEGEAFF.